These 8 T cell receptor beta chains were sequenced from one sample in a study of human T cells and chemical hapten exposure. In TCRdb, the RACE reads were re-called with MiXCR into one record per CDR3 protein. The table lists roughly 160,000 distinct CDR3 sequences, about 14% of them singletons. Time point in this sample: patch test 1, 2 weeks after DPC sensitization. Noted treatment: therapeutic diphenylcyclopropenone sensitization with weekly scalp DPC. The material sequenced was whole blood, taken in connection with sensitization to the hapten diphenylcyclopropenone (DPC). These TCRs come from a woman aged 30 to 39 with alopecia areata. Some clones in this sample may be carry-over from other donors' samples.

In this sample, this clonotype turned up a few times. The chain is built from TRBV12-2 and TRBJ2-6; the DNA was not used to check the table's D call, TRBD1. TRBV12-2 is deemed a pseudogene. This CDR3 has 16 amino acids. CDR3 region: CASRLPRGIGANVLTF. In nucleotides, the CDR3 is TGTGCAAGTCGCTTACCCAGGGGGATTGGGGCCAACGTCCTGACTTTC.

This clonotype came up a few times. The chain carries TRBV28 and TRBJ1-3; possibly TRBD1 for D (5 bases). Germline values: CDR1 MDHEN, CDR2 SYDVKM. The CDR3 extends over 16 amino acids. Between the trimmed V and J ends, which lost 8 bases and 0 bases, there was a span of 17 bases. The CDR3 loop reads CASGGGRQTSGNTIYF. For the CDR3, the DNA is TGTGCCAGCGGGGGTGGGAGGCAAACCTCTGGAAACACCATATATTTT. The variable domain in full, completed from reference TRBV28 and TRBJ1-3, reads DVKVTQSSRYLVKRTGEKVFLECVQDMDHENMFWYRQDPGLGLRLIYFSYDVKMKEKGDIPEGYSVSREKKERFSLILESASTNQTSMYLCASGGGRQTSGNTIYFGEGSWLTVV.

This clonotype was counted at least ten times. This chain connects TRBV11-2 to TRBJ2-3; 7 bases fit TRBD1. The CDR3 consists of 15 residues. Germline loops: CDR1 SGHAT, CDR2 FQNNGV. Trimming took 2 bases from V and 2 from J; bases not matched to a gene: 4. The CDR3 reads CASSLRGRPTDTQYF. The CDR3 region has the DNA TGTGCCAGCAGCTTAAGGGGGCGTCCCACAGATACGCAGTATTTT.

The chain joins TRBV12-3 or TRBV12-4 to TRBJ2-7, with a tentative D call TRBD1 (6 bases). CDR3 length: 15 residues. The V gene lost 6 bases and the J gene lost 3 bases, with 18 bases spanning the gap. The CDR3 sequence is CASRIGTGSGYEQYF. The DNA of the CDR3 is TGTGCCAGCAGAATCGGAACAGGGTCCGGCTACGAGCAGTACTTC.

This clonotype was seen ten or more times. The V gene is TRBV7-8, the J gene TRBJ2-2; 8 bases agree with TRBD1. This CDR3 is 15 amino acids long. Germline V gene sequence: CDR1 SGHVS, CDR2 FQNEAQ. Unmatched junction bases numbered 5, after V lost 4 bases and J lost 4 bases. The CDR3 is CASSSTDRVTGELFF. The CDR3 DNA sequence: TGTGCCAGCAGCTCCACGGACAGGGTCACCGGGGAGCTGTTTTTT.

This clonotype showed up just a few times. V usage is TRBV19 and J usage is TRBJ2-5; D call uncertain. Looked up from germline, CDR1 is LNHDA and CDR2 is SQIVND (reference sequence). V lost 1 base to trimming and J lost 2 bases, with 14 bases between them. The CDR3 is made up of 16 amino acids. The CDR3 protein is CASSIVATVRQETQYF. Written as DNA, the CDR3 is TGTGCCAGTAGTATAGTGGCTACCGTGCGGCAAGAGACCCAGTACTTC.

This clonotype was seen a handful of times. The chain has TRBV7-9 and TRBJ1-1; D remains unclear. This CDR3 contains 15 residues. Germline-derived CDR1 and CDR2 are SEHNR and FQNEAQ (reference sequence). Trimming shortened V by 3 bases and J by 0 bases, and 11 bases separated the two germline ends. The CDR3 DNA is TGTGCCAGCAGCTTTTACCAGGCGATGAACACTGAAGCTTTCTTT. Residues: CASSFYQAMNTEAFF.

The gene calls are TRBV30 and TRBJ2-3; TRBD2 aligns across 9 bases. After removal of 0 bases from V and 4 bases from J, the junction contained 5 bases not matched to a gene. Germline assignment: CDR1 GTSNPN and CDR2 SVGIG (reference sequence). The CDR3 has 15 amino acids. The CDR3 DNA is TGTGCCTGGAGTGTAATGGGCGGGGGGGCAGATACGCAGTATTTT. It encodes CAWSVMGGGADTQYF.